This entry lists 7 T cell receptor beta chains sequenced from one sample in a study of T cell clonotyping in hematopoietic cell transplantation. Only in-frame clones appear in the TCRdb table, and some are missing; sequencing was by immunoSEQ multiplex PCR. The sample consists of about 16,000 clones, around 90% of them appearing once. Sequencing was done on a sample of peripheral blood mononuclear cells. Receptors originate from a man in his forties or fifties in good health. Some clones in this sample may be carry-over from other donors' samples.

This chain links TRBV30 with TRBJ2-3, with 10 bases matching TRBD2. CDR1 and CDR2 (germline): GTSNPN, SVGIG (reference sequence). V gave up 2 bases and J gave up 6 bases; unmatched junction bases: 8. This CDR3 spans 15 amino acids. This CDR3 reads CAWSLTTSGRDTQYF. The CDR3 DNA is TGTGCCTGGAGTCTTACGACTAGCGGGCGGGATACGCAGTATTTT.

Concerning this clone itself: The same CDR3 arises from other DNA sequences in this sample as well. V gene TRBV10-3 combines with J gene TRBJ1-1; D is possibly TRBD1 (5 bases). Germline V lookup: CDR1 ENHRY, CDR2 SYGVKD. V lost 2 bases and J lost 4, with 5 bases in between. This CDR3 comprises 12 residues. In nucleotides, the CDR3 is TGTGCCATCAGTGAGGGGGGCACTGAAGCTTTCTTT. The encoded protein is CAISEGGTEAFF.

The chain links TRBV5-1 to TRBJ2-3, with 7 bases lining up with TRBD1. With V trimmed by 5 bases and J by 4 bases, 10 bases remained unmatched. CDR1 is SGHRS and CDR2 is YFSETQ in the germline V gene. This CDR3 spans 15 amino acids. DNA for the CDR3: TGCGCCAGCAGACAGGGGCCCTCATCGGCAGATACGCAGTATTTT. It codes for CASRQGPSSADTQYF.

The gene calls are TRBV15 and TRBJ2-5; D uncertain. The CDR3 is made up of 13 amino acids. CDR1 LNHNV and CDR2 YYDKDF come from the germline V gene (reference sequence). V shed 3 bases and J shed 7 bases, with 12 bases lying between them. The CDR3 DNA sequence: TGTGCCACCAGCAGCCGAACTTGGGGGACCCAGTACTTC. Translation gives CATSSRTWGTQYF. Together with reference TRBV15 and TRBJ2-5, the CDR3 gives the full variable domain: DAMVIQNPRYQVTQFGKPVTLSCSQTLNHNVMYWYQQKSSQAPKLLFHYYDKDFNNEADTPDNFQSRRPNTSFCFLDIRSPGLGDTAMYLCATSSRTWGTQYFGPGTRLLVL.

This chain joins TRBV7-9 and TRBJ2-1; D may correspond to TRBD1 or TRBD2 (5 bases each). Germline CDR1 is SEHNR and CDR2 is FQNEAQ (reference sequence). Between the trimmed V and J ends, which lost 5 bases and 8 bases, there was a span of 16 bases. CDR3 length: 14 amino acids. The CDR3 DNA sequence: TGTGCCAGCAGCCGGACGGACCTGGGGGATGAGCAGTTCTTC. Translation: CASSRTDLGDEQFF.

The CDR3 bases are TGTGCCAGTTCCGACCCCCGGGGGCCCACCTCCGAAAAACTGTTTTTT. This codes for CASSDPRGPTSEKLFF. The chain carries TRBV19 and TRBJ1-4; weak D call: TRBD1 (6 bases). The CDR3 length is 16 residues. V lost 8 bases to trimming and J lost 8 bases, with 24 bases between them. Germline V gives CDR1 LNHDA, CDR2 SQIVND (reference sequence). Full variable domain (rest looked up from reference TRBV19 and TRBJ1-4): DGGITQSPKYLFRKEGQNVTLSCEQNLNHDAMYWYRQDPGQGLRLIYYSQIVNDFQKGDIAEGYSVSREKKESFPLTVTSAQKNPTAFYLCASSDPRGPTSEKLFFGSGTQLSVL.

In this sample, this clone turned up once. The V call is TRBV19, the J call TRBJ2-7; TRBD2 is a possible D gene (5 bases). V was shortened by 5 bases and J by 4 bases, with 12 bases between the two germline ends. The CDR3 has 13 residues. CDR1 and CDR2 (germline): LNHDA, SQIVND (reference sequence). CDR3 protein: CASSYGPGYEQYF. DNA of the CDR3: TGTGCCAGTAGTTACGGACCGGGGTACGAGCAGTACTTC. Variable domain in full (rest from reference TRBV19 and TRBJ2-7): DGGITQSPKYLFRKEGQNVTLSCEQNLNHDAMYWYRQDPGQGLRLIYYSQIVNDFQKGDIAEGYSVSREKKESFPLTVTSAQKNPTAFYLCASSYGPGYEQYFGPGTRLTVT.